The 17 T cell receptor beta chains presented below share a single source sample, sequenced in a study of spatial heterogeneity in lung cancer. Time point indicated: blood at routine non-recurrence follow-up after resection. TCRdb used MiXCR to reprocess the 5' RACE reads, holding one entry per CDR3 protein. The sample shows roughly 4,000 distinct CDR3 sequences, about a quarter of them seen only once. Sequencing was performed on PBMCs, taken at follow-up. Every receptor here comes from a male donor with early-stage non-small cell lung cancer.

By share of the sample, this clonotype is large. The V gene is TRBV30, the J gene TRBJ1-1; the D gene is possibly TRBD1 (5 bases). Germline V gene lookup returns CDR1 GTSNPN and CDR2 SVGIG (reference sequence). The CDR3 sequence is 13 residues long. The V and J ends lost 2 bases and 7 bases respectively, with 14 bases between them. The CDR3, as DNA: TGTGCCTGGAGTATTGGGGGAGGGAGTGAAGCTTTCTTT. This sequence encodes CAWSIGGGSEAFF. Based on the CDR3 plus reference TRBV30 and TRBJ1-1, the full variable domain is SQTIHQWPATLVQPVGSPLSLECTVEGTSNPNLYWYRQAAGRGLQLLFYSVGIGQISSEVPQNLSASRPQDRQFILSSKKLLLSDSGFYLCAWSIGGGSEAFFGQGTRLTVV.

This clonotype occurred a few times. The rearrangement links TRBV27 to TRBJ2-3; D is unclear. There are 12 residues in the CDR3. The germline gives CDR1 MNHEY, CDR2 SMNVEV (reference sequence). Trimming removed 7 bases from V and 5 bases from J, with 10 bases in between. CDR3 loop: CASTLHLDTQYF. In DNA, the CDR3 is TGTGCCAGCACCCTCCATCTAGATACGCAGTATTTT.

By its share, this clonotype is medium-sized. V and J are TRBV9 and TRBJ1-2; weak D call: TRBD1 (6 bases). The CDR3 sequence is 12 residues long. Trimming removed 1 base at V and 11 bases at J, with 12 bases between. Germline V CDR1 and CDR2: SGDLS, YYNGEE. The CDR3 loop is CASSVIQGRYTF. Written as DNA, the CDR3 is TGTGCCAGCAGCGTAATCCAGGGGCGATACACCTTC.

By share, this clonotype counts as large. The V call is TRBV3-1, the J call TRBJ1-5; D ambiguous. V lost 0 bases and J 5 bases, leaving 17 bases between the germline ends. Germline-derived CDR1 and CDR2 are LGHDT and YNNKEL (reference sequence). The CDR3 is 17 residues long. The CDR3 here is CASSQDFSGRDDQPQHF. As DNA, the CDR3 is TGTGCCAGCAGCCAAGATTTCTCGGGCAGAGATGATCAGCCCCAGCATTTT. Combining the CDR3 with reference TRBV3-1 and TRBJ1-5 gives the whole variable domain DTAVSQTPKYLVTQMGNDKSIKCEQNLGHDTMYWYKQDSKKFLKIMFSYNNKELIINETVPNRFSPKSPDKAHLNLHINSLELGDSAVYFCASSQDFSGRDDQPQHFGDGTRLSIL.

This clonotype is large (0.1 to 1%) by share. Relative to the germline gene, one junction end is altered; a read error may explain this. V is TRBV5-4 and J is TRBJ2-5; D uncertain. The germline V gene has CDR1 SGHNT and CDR2 YYREEE (reference sequence). The CDR3 spans 15 residues. As DNA, the CDR3 is TGTGCCAGTAGCTTGGTGGTAGCCGGCCAAGAGACCCAGTACTTC. Its translation is CASSLVVAGQETQYF.

V and J are TRBV29-1 and TRBJ2-7, with unresolved D. Trimming left V 4 bases short and J 0 bases short, with 22 bases between. The CDR3 has 17 amino acids. Germline CDR1 reads SQVTM; CDR2 reads ANQGSEA. The DNA of the CDR3 is TGCAGCGTTGTGTCCAGAACGCCCCCCCGTAGCTCCTACGAGCAGTACTTC. It yields the protein CSVVSRTPPRSSYEQYF.

In its sample, this clonotype is medium-sized. This chain uses TRBV7-6 with TRBJ2-3; weak D call: TRBD1 (5 bases). The CDR3 runs to 16 residues. Germline V gives CDR1 SGHVS, CDR2 FNYEAQ. The V end was cut by 2 bases, the J end by 0 bases, with 12 bases between. The CDR3 spells CASSLIPAGSTDTQYF. The CDR3, as DNA: TGTGCCAGCAGCTTAATTCCGGCAGGGAGCACAGATACGCAGTATTTT.

The table lists this clonotype with a few counts. This chain uses TRBV20-1 with TRBJ1-1, with TRBD1 as a possible D gene (6 bases). CDR1 and CDR2 (germline): DFQATT, SNEGSKA (reference sequence). The germline V and J ends were trimmed by 6 bases and 0 bases, with 11 bases remaining between them. This CDR3 is built from 13 residues. The CDR3 region has the DNA TGCAGTGCCATAGACAGGATGAACACTGAAGCTTTCTTT. This sequence encodes CSAIDRMNTEAFF.

This sequence joins TRBV5-6 and TRBJ1-2, with D perhaps TRBD1 (5 bases). The CDR3 covers 12 residues. V was shortened by 0 bases and J by 6 bases, with 6 bases between the two germline ends. Germline lookup yields CDR1 SGHDT and CDR2 YYEEEE. The CDR3 loop is CASSLGDDGYTF. In DNA, the CDR3 is TGTGCCAGCAGCTTGGGGGACGATGGCTACACCTTC.

J is TRBJ1-2 and V is TRBV12-3 or TRBV12-4; D uncertain. The CDR3 runs to 11 residues. Trimming shortened V by 1 base and J by 6 bases, and 3 bases separated the two germline ends. CDR3 coding DNA: TGTGCCAGCAGTTTAGGGGATGGCTACACCTTC. This codes for CASSLGDGYTF.

This clonotype is labeled medium-sized. V is TRBV14 and J is TRBJ2-1, with D possibly matching TRBD1 (7 bases). The germline CDR1 and CDR2 sequences are SGHDN and FVKESK. Trimming stripped 4 bases from V and 7 bases from J, with 8 bases between. This CDR3 comprises 12 residues. This CDR3 reads CASSPGGNEQFF. Here the CDR3 DNA reads TGTGCCAGCAGCCCAGGGGGGAATGAGCAGTTCTTC.

The table lists this clonotype with a few counts. At one end the junction does not follow the germline gene, possibly because of a read error. The genes are TRBV12-3 or TRBV12-4 and TRBJ2-5; 10 nucleotides match TRBD1. The CDR3 contains 11 residues. This CDR3 reads CASSSRQGADF. In DNA form, the CDR3 reads TGTGCCAGCAGTTCGCGACAGGGGGCGGACTTC.

This sequence joins TRBV12-3 or TRBV12-4 and TRBJ2-5; 8 bases are shared with TRBD2. V was pared by 1 base and J by 2 bases, with 3 bases of the junction left unmatched. The CDR3 is 15 residues long. The CDR3 DNA reads as TGTGCCAGCAGTTTAGGGACTAGCAAACAAGAGACCCAGTACTTC. As protein: CASSLGTSKQETQYF.

By frequency in the sample, this clonotype is medium-sized. V gene TRBV28 combines with J gene TRBJ2-3, with 10 bases lining up with TRBD2. Germline-derived CDR1 and CDR2 are MDHEN and SYDVKM. The CDR3 runs 16 residues. J gave up 0 bases and V 5 bases, and 5 bases lay outside the gene matches. The CDR3: CASSPQAGGSTDTQYF. CDR3 in DNA: TGTGCCAGCAGTCCACAAGCGGGAGGGAGCACAGATACGCAGTATTTT.

The chain has TRBV6-6 and TRBJ2-1, with 9 bases aligning to TRBD1. With V trimmed by 5 bases and J by 4 bases, 9 bases remained unmatched. CDR1 MNHNY and CDR2 SVGAGI come from the germline V gene (reference sequence). The CDR3 covers 16 residues. CDR3 amino acids: CASSEGQGVRYNEQFF. CDR3 sequence (DNA): TGTGCCAGCAGTGAGGGACAGGGTGTACGGTACAATGAGCAGTTCTTC.

V gene TRBV6-5 combines with J gene TRBJ1-1; possible D gene TRBD1, 6 bases. Trimming removed 0 bases from V and 1 base from J, with 9 bases in between. The CDR3 is 15 amino acids. Germline CDR1 is MNHEY and CDR2 is SVGAGI. CDR3 sequence (DNA): TGTGCCAGCAGTTACTCGACGACAGGGAACACTGAAGCTTTCTTT. This gives the protein CASSYSTTGNTEAFF.

This clonotype was observed a handful of times. This sequence joins TRBV20-1 and TRBJ2-5; 9 bases line up with TRBD1. The CDR3 is 18 residues long. The V gene end was trimmed by 3 bases and the J gene end by 5 bases; junction bases not matched to a gene: 19. The germline gives CDR1 DFQATT, CDR2 SNEGSKA (reference sequence). The CDR3 DNA sequence: TGCAGTGCTAGGCAAGGTCAGGGACAGGGTGGTGCAGGGGAGACCCAGTACTTC. Protein sequence: CSARQGQGQGGAGETQYF.